This T cell receptor (beta chain) appears in the sequencing data of a study of blood T cell repertoires in COVID-19. Study-wide background: Italy, Spain and the United States were the sources of the convalescent and acute COVID-19 samples. Sources were T cells, B-cell-depleted T cells, or PBMCs; the material itself was cDNA or gDNA.

In the original processing: Nucleated cell number was recorded as an estimate derived from reference gene primer amplification. Libraries were prepared by immunoSEQ multiplex PCR; TCRdb keeps only in-frame clonotypes and omits some of them. That table furnishes V, J and clone size, whereas the DNA furnished D and trimming. Of 55,000 to 70,000 clones listed, around 90% are singletons. The sequence came from a man aged 65 to 85 with acute or convalescent COVID-19. Sequencing was carried out using peripheral blood.

DNA for the CDR3: TGTGCCAGCCTCATGGGAGGAAACACTGAAGCTTTCTTT. Protein sequence: CASLMGGNTEAFF. This rearrangement joins TRBV9 to TRBJ1-1; D call uncertain. CDR3 size: 13 residues. The germline gives CDR1 SGDLS, CDR2 YYNGEE. With 7 bases removed from V and 2 bases from J, the gap between germline ends came to 12 bases.